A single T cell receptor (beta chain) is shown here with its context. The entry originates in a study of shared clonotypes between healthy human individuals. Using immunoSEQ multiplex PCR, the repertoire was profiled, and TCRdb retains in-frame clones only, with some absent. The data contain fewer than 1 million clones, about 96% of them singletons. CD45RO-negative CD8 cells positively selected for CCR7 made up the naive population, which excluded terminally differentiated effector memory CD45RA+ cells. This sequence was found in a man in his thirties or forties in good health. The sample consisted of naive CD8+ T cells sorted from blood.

CDR3 region: CSVEDAGQSSYNEQFF. The CDR3 region has the DNA TGCAGCGTTGAAGATGCTGGACAGAGCTCCTACAATGAGCAGTTCTTC. V and J are TRBV29-1 and TRBJ2-1; TRBD1 might be the D (6 bases). CDR3 length equals 16 residues. Germline V lookup: CDR1 SQVTM, CDR2 ANQGSEA. V lost 0 bases to trimming and J lost 0 bases, with 12 bases between them.